Below, 10 T cell receptor beta chains from the same sample are listed, as sequenced in a study of T cell repertoires in cytomegalovirus infection. MiXCR, run by TCRdb on the reads, gives a single entry per CDR3 protein. The table lists roughly 760,000 distinct CDR3 sequences, roughly 36% of them singletons. Sequencing was done on a sample of PBMCs. The source is a human donor in good health (CMV status not recorded). Some clones in this sample may be carry-over from other donors' samples.

The chain carries TRBV6-1 and TRBJ1-1, with a possible D match to TRBD1 (6 bases). The CDR3 is 13 residues long. With 5 bases removed from V and 4 bases from J, the gap between germline ends came to 11 bases. Germline V gives CDR1 MNHNS, CDR2 SASEGT. The CDR3 reads CASSSWGPTEAFF. CDR3 coding DNA: TGTGCCAGCAGTAGCTGGGGGCCCACTGAAGCTTTCTTT.

This clonotype was seen repeatedly, ten times or more. The CDR3 region has the DNA TGTGCCAGCAGTCCTCCCGGCACCGGGGAGCTGTTTTTT. It codes for CASSPPGTGELFF. The chain is built from TRBV12-3 or TRBV12-4 and TRBJ2-2, with D unclear. V gave up 5 bases and J gave up 4 bases, with 8 bases separating them. This CDR3 comprises 13 residues.

V is TRBV6-1 and J is TRBJ2-3; 7 bases are shared with TRBD1. Germline CDR1 reads MNHNS; CDR2 reads SASEGT. This CDR3 is built from 17 residues. After removal of 5 bases from V and 0 bases from J, the junction contained 11 bases not matched to a gene. The CDR3 is CASSPPRQGPSTDTQYF. CDR3 nucleotides: TGTGCCAGCAGTCCCCCTCGACAGGGACCCAGCACAGATACGCAGTATTTT.

This clonotype was observed a few times. The rearrangement joins TRBV5-1 to TRBJ2-3; no reliable D call. CDR3 length equals 14 residues. Germline assignment: CDR1 SGHRS and CDR2 YFSETQ. V shed 0 bases and J shed 5 bases, with 10 bases lying between them. CDR3 coding DNA: TGCGCCAGCAGCTTGGGAAGTCATCAAGATACGCAGTATTTT. Translation gives CASSLGSHQDTQYF. The entire variable domain, with the rest obtained from reference TRBV5-1 and TRBJ2-3, is as follows: KAGVTQTPRYLIKTRGQQVTLSCSPISGHRSVSWYQQTPGQGLQFLFEYFSETQRNKGNFPGRFSGRQFSNSRSEMNVSTLELGDSALYLCASSLGSHQDTQYFGPGTRLTVL.

Concerning this clonotype: One base away lies a much larger clone, so this may be a sequencing read error. The V call is TRBV12-3 or TRBV12-4, the J call TRBJ2-5; no reliable D call. This CDR3 has 13 residues. Written as DNA, the CDR3 is TGTGACAGCAGTTTATTCCCACAAGAGACCCAGTACTTC. Translating gives CDSSLFPQETQYF.

This rearrangement joins TRBV29-1 to TRBJ2-7, with 8 bases fitting TRBD1. CDR3 size: 14 residues. Looked up from germline, CDR1 is SQVTM and CDR2 is ANQGSEA. The V and J ends lost 4 bases and 2 bases, in that order; junction bases with no gene match: 7. The CDR3 DNA reads TGCAGCGTTGGGCGGGACAGGACCCCCTACGAGCAGTACTTC. Protein product: CSVGRDRTPYEQYF.

V and J are TRBV27 and TRBJ2-2, with D unclear. From germline, CDR1 is MNHEY and CDR2 SMNVEV (reference sequence). Deletions cut 3 bases from V and 0 bases from J, with 8 bases between. The CDR3 spans 15 residues. The DNA of the CDR3 is TGTGCCAGCAGTTTTTTGGGTACGAACACCGGGGAGCTGTTTTTT. It encodes CASSFLGTNTGELFF.

In this sample, this clonotype turned up a few times. The rearrangement joins TRBV25-1 to TRBJ2-5; D possibly corresponds to TRBD2 (6 bases). The CDR3 length is 15 residues. V dropped 4 bases and J dropped 1 base, with 13 bases sitting between them. Germline V lookup: CDR1 MGHDK, CDR2 SYGVNS. The chain's CDR3 is CASSVYSGPQETQYF. Written as DNA, the CDR3 is TGTGCCAGCAGTGTCTACAGCGGGCCCCAAGAGACCCAGTACTTC. Together with reference TRBV25-1 and TRBJ2-5, the CDR3 gives the full variable domain: EADIYQTPRYLVIGTGKKITLECSQTMGHDKMYWYQQDPGMELHLIHYSYGVNSTEKGDLSSESTVSRIRTEHFPLTLESARPSHTSQYLCASSVYSGPQETQYFGPGTRLLVL.

The chain employs TRBV19 and TRBJ2-2; 7 bases are shared with TRBD2. Trimming cost V 3 bases and J 1 base; bases outside gene matches: 5. The CDR3 runs to 16 residues. Germline V gene lookup returns CDR1 LNHDA and CDR2 SQIVND (reference sequence). CDR3: CASSIYPSGNTGELFF. CDR3 bases: TGTGCCAGTAGTATCTACCCTAGCGGGAACACCGGGGAGCTGTTTTTT.

This clonotype was found many times. CDR3 in amino acids: CASSPRLDWRSRETQYF. The CDR3 nucleotides are TGTGCCAGCAGCCCCCGGCTGGACTGGCGGTCGAGGGAGACCCAGTACTTC. The rearrangement links TRBV7-2 to TRBJ2-5; the D gene is possibly TRBD2 (5 bases). There are 17 residues in the CDR3. The V end was cut by 5 bases, the J end by 5 bases, with 24 bases between. The germline V gene has CDR1 SGHTA and CDR2 FQGNSA.